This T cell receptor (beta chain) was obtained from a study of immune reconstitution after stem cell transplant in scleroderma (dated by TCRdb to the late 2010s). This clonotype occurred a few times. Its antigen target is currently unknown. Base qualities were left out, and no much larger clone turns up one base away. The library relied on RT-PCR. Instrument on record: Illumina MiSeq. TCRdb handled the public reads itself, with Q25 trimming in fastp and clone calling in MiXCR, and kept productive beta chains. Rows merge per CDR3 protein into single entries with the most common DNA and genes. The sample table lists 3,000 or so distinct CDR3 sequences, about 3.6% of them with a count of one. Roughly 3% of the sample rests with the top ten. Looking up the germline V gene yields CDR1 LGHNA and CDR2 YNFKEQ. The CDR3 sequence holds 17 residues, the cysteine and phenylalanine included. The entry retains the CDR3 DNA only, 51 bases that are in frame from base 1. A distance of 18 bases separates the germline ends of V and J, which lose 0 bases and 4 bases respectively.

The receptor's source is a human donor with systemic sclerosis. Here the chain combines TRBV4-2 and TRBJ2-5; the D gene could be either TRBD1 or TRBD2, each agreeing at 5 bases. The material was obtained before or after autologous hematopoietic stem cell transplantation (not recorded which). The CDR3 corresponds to CASSQERGRERVETQYF. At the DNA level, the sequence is TGTGCCAGCAGCCAAGAAAGGGGTCGCGAGAGGGTAGAGACCCAGTACTTC.